This is a list of T cell receptor beta chains from one sample in a study of CD8+ T cells in alopecia areata. The protocol was immunoSEQ multiplex PCR, while the TCRdb copy is restricted to in-frame clones and leaves out a portion. The sample yields 140,000 or so clones, 45% to 60% seen once. This specimen consisted of CD4+ T cells sorted from blood, obtained at week 0. These receptors originate from a human donor with alopecia areata. Each CDR3 is given with its conserved first and last residue. The order of the fields is V gene, J gene, clone size, D gene, CDR3 DNA, CDR3 protein. The D gene is left open where the match is weak. A clone size is listed for some rows: how often the clone was seen (once, few, many), or a class if it is expanded.

v_call: TRBV29-1
j_call: TRBJ1-2
clone_size: NA
d_call: NA
cdr3_nt: TGCAGCGTTGAGTGGCGAAACTATGGCTACACCTTC
cdr3_aa: CSVEWRNYGYTF

v_call: TRBV6-5
j_call: TRBJ2-4
clone_size: NA
d_call: NA
cdr3_nt: TGTGCCAGCACTCCTAGGGTGAACAAAAACATTCAGTACTTC
cdr3_aa: CASTPRVNKNIQYF

v_call: TRBV7-3
j_call: TRBJ1-1
clone_size: NA
d_call: NA
cdr3_nt: TGTGCCAGCAGCGCCAAAAGGGGAAACACTGAAGCTTTCTTT
cdr3_aa: CASSAKRGNTEAFF

v_call: TRBV29-1
j_call: TRBJ2-2
clone_size: NA
d_call: NA
cdr3_nt: TGCAGCGTTGCCCCGGGGGCCGGGGAGCTGTTTTTT
cdr3_aa: CSVAPGAGELFF

v_call: TRBV11-1
j_call: TRBJ1-1
clone_size: NA
d_call: NA
cdr3_nt: TGTGCCAGCAGCCAACACCGGGATAAAGAAGCTTTCTTT
cdr3_aa: CASSQHRDKEAFF

v_call: TRBV6-5
j_call: TRBJ1-5
clone_size: NA
d_call: TRBD1
cdr3_nt: TGTGCCAGCAGTTACTCGGGGACAGGGGACAATCAGCCCCAGCATTTT
cdr3_aa: CASSYSGTGDNQPQHF

v_call: TRBV6-5
j_call: TRBJ1-4
clone_size: NA
d_call: NA
cdr3_nt: TGTGCCAGCGGCTCGGGGGGATTTGAAAAACTGTTTTTT
cdr3_aa: CASGSGGFEKLFF

v_call: TRBV10-3
j_call: TRBJ2-2
clone_size: NA
d_call: NA
cdr3_nt: TGTGCCATCAAAGCGGCAGGGACGAACACCGGGGAGCTGTTTTTT
cdr3_aa: CAIKAAGTNTGELFF

v_call: TRBV9
j_call: TRBJ1-1
clone_size: NA
d_call: NA
cdr3_nt: TGTGCCAGCAGCGAGGCAGCTACGGACACTGAAGCTTTCTTT
cdr3_aa: CASSEAATDTEAFF

v_call: TRBV7-2
j_call: TRBJ2-5
clone_size: NA
d_call: NA
cdr3_nt: TGTGCCAGCAGCTTATCATCAGGGGTCGAGGAGACCCAGTACTTC
cdr3_aa: CASSLSSGVEETQYF

v_call: TRBV6-5
j_call: TRBJ1-2
clone_size: NA
d_call: NA
cdr3_nt: TGTGCCAGCAGTCCGAGACAGCAACATGGCTACACCTTC
cdr3_aa: CASSPRQQHGYTF

v_call: TRBV7-6
j_call: TRBJ2-2
clone_size: NA
d_call: TRBD2
cdr3_nt: TGTGCCAGCAGCTTAAATATAGCGGGAAATGAGGCCGGGGAGCTGTTTTTT
cdr3_aa: CASSLNIAGNEAGELFF

v_call: TRBV5-1
j_call: TRBJ2-3
clone_size: NA
d_call: TRBD1
cdr3_nt: TGCGCCAGCAGCTTGGGACAGGGGGTTTGGAGCACAGATACGCAGTATTTT
cdr3_aa: CASSLGQGVWSTDTQYF

v_call: TRBV15
j_call: TRBJ2-7
clone_size: few
d_call: NA
cdr3_nt: TGTGCCACCAGCAGAGACATCTACGAGCAGTACTTC
cdr3_aa: CATSRDIYEQYF

v_call: TRBV10-3
j_call: TRBJ2-3
clone_size: few
d_call: NA
cdr3_nt: TGTGCCATCATGGCGGGCGATACGCAGTATTTT
cdr3_aa: CAIMAGDTQYF

v_call: TRBV5-1
j_call: TRBJ2-1
clone_size: few
d_call: NA
cdr3_nt: TGCGCCAGCAGCCAGGGGGGCGGATCACCCAGGGATGAGCAGTTCTTC
cdr3_aa: CASSQGGGSPRDEQFF

v_call: TRBV23-1
j_call: TRBJ1-5
clone_size: NA
d_call: NA
cdr3_nt: TGCGCCAGCAAACAGGGCGAAGTATCGCCCCAGCATTTT
cdr3_aa: CASKQGEVSPQHF

v_call: TRBV29-1
j_call: TRBJ1-5
clone_size: NA
d_call: NA
cdr3_nt: TGCAGCGTTGCTGGGGTAAATCAGCCCCAGCATTTT
cdr3_aa: CSVAGVNQPQHF

v_call: TRBV15
j_call: TRBJ2-4
clone_size: NA
d_call: NA
cdr3_nt: TGTGCCACCGGGTCTCCGTCAACAGCCAAAAACATTCAGTACTTC
cdr3_aa: CATGSPSTAKNIQYF

v_call: TRBV20-1
j_call: TRBJ2-1
clone_size: NA
d_call: NA
cdr3_nt: TGCAGTGCTAGCCGAATGGATGAGCAGTTCTTC
cdr3_aa: CSASRMDEQFF

v_call: TRBV6-1
j_call: TRBJ2-3
clone_size: NA
d_call: TRBD1
cdr3_nt: TGTGCCAGCAAGAGACAGGGGACAGATACGCAGTATTTT
cdr3_aa: CASKRQGTDTQYF

v_call: TRBV7-9
j_call: TRBJ2-3
clone_size: NA
d_call: TRBD2
cdr3_nt: TGTGCCAGCAGCGCGCTTGGGGGGTTAGCGGGAGTTGATACGCAGTATTTT
cdr3_aa: CASSALGGLAGVDTQYF

v_call: TRBV27
j_call: TRBJ2-7
clone_size: once
d_call: NA
cdr3_nt: TGTGCCAGCAGTTTTGCAGGGCCCAACTACGAGCAGTACTTC
cdr3_aa: CASSFAGPNYEQYF

v_call: TRBV6-1
j_call: TRBJ2-4
clone_size: few
d_call: TRBD2
cdr3_nt: TGTGCCAGCAGTGAACTAGCGGGAGTTTTCCTTGGGGGGTACTTC
cdr3_aa: CASSELAGVFLGGYF

v_call: TRBV4-1
j_call: TRBJ2-3
clone_size: NA
d_call: TRBD2
cdr3_nt: TGCGCCAGCAGCCAATCCGGGGCGGGAGGTGGCACAGATACGCAGTATTTT
cdr3_aa: CASSQSGAGGGTDTQYF

v_call: TRBV5-1
j_call: TRBJ2-3
clone_size: once
d_call: TRBD2
cdr3_nt: TGCGCCAGCAGTTTAAGCGGGAGTAGCACAGATACGCAGTATTTT
cdr3_aa: CASSLSGSSTDTQYF

v_call: TRBV4-2
j_call: TRBJ1-5
clone_size: NA
d_call: NA
cdr3_nt: TGTGCCAGCAGCCAAGCGTTCAGGGTATCGCAGCCCCAGCATTTT
cdr3_aa: CASSQAFRVSQPQHF

v_call: TRBV28
j_call: TRBJ1-5
clone_size: NA
d_call: NA
cdr3_nt: TGTGCCAGCAGTTTAATAACAGGCGATCAGCCCCAGCATTTT
cdr3_aa: CASSLITGDQPQHF

v_call: TRBV18
j_call: TRBJ2-3
clone_size: NA
d_call: TRBD2
cdr3_nt: TGTGCCAGCTCACCGGCGGGAGGAGATACGCAGTATTTT
cdr3_aa: CASSPAGGDTQYF

v_call: TRBV30
j_call: TRBJ2-3
clone_size: NA
d_call: TRBD1
cdr3_nt: TGTGCTATCTCTGGGACAGGGACCAGGGGGACGCAGTATTTT
cdr3_aa: CAISGTGTRGTQYF

v_call: TRBV25-1
j_call: TRBJ2-3
clone_size: NA
d_call: TRBD1
cdr3_nt: TGTGCCAGCAGTGAAGACAGGGGAGCAGATACGCAGTATTTT
cdr3_aa: CASSEDRGADTQYF

v_call: TRBV29-1
j_call: TRBJ2-1
clone_size: NA
d_call: NA
cdr3_nt: TGCAGCGTTGAAACTCTGGGGGTCTACAATGAGCAGTTCTTC
cdr3_aa: CSVETLGVYNEQFF

v_call: TRBV28
j_call: TRBJ1-5
clone_size: NA
d_call: NA
cdr3_nt: TGTGCCAGCAGTCCGGACATATCAAATCAGCCCCAGCATTTT
cdr3_aa: CASSPDISNQPQHF

v_call: TRBV29-1
j_call: TRBJ2-3
clone_size: NA
d_call: NA
cdr3_nt: TGCAGCGTCCCGTCCGGGTACACCACAGATACGCAGTATTTT
cdr3_aa: CSVPSGYTTDTQYF

v_call: TRBV7-2
j_call: TRBJ2-6
clone_size: NA
d_call: NA
cdr3_nt: TGTGCCAGCACCTCCTCATCGACCTCTGGGGCCAACGTCCTGACTTTC
cdr3_aa: CASTSSSTSGANVLTF

v_call: TRBV4-1
j_call: TRBJ2-5
clone_size: NA
d_call: NA
cdr3_nt: TGCGCCAGCAGCAAAAGGGACCATCAAGAGACCCAGTACTTC
cdr3_aa: CASSKRDHQETQYF

v_call: TRBV6-5
j_call: TRBJ2-7
clone_size: few
d_call: NA
cdr3_nt: TGTGCCAGCAGGCCCGGGTTCTCCTACGAGCAGTACTTC
cdr3_aa: CASRPGFSYEQYF

v_call: TRBV29-1
j_call: TRBJ2-7
clone_size: few
d_call: TRBD2
cdr3_nt: TGCAGCGTGGGGGGAGGGTCCTACGAGCAGTACTTC
cdr3_aa: CSVGGGSYEQYF

v_call: TRBV19
j_call: TRBJ1-3
clone_size: NA
d_call: NA
cdr3_nt: TGTGCCAGCAATGACAGATCCTCTGGAAACACCATATATTTT
cdr3_aa: CASNDRSSGNTIYF